This paragraph reports one T cell receptor (beta chain). The data were obtained in a study of cytotoxic CD8 clonotypes in ibrutinib-treated CLL. The V gene lost 10 bases and the J gene lost 0 bases, with 10 bases spanning the gap. The germline gives CDR1 SNHLY, CDR2 FYNNEI. The CDR3 totals 12 residues. The table came from immunoSEQ multiplex PCR; TCRdb's copy has only in-frame clones and leaves some out. The sample has about 200,000 clones, just under 80% seen once; the top ten hold approximately 10%. The clonotype comes from a human donor with chronic lymphocytic leukemia. The chain has TRBV2 and TRBJ2-7; weak D call: TRBD1 (6 bases). Sequenced material: PBMCs, taken after 12 months of ibrutinib treatment. CDR3 bases: TGTGCCACCAAGGACAGCTCCTACGAGCAGTACTTC. It codes for CATKDSSYEQYF.